This record looks at one T cell receptor (beta chain) sequence and its context. The target antigen is unknown. The sample has other DNA sequences that encode this CDR3 too. PCR primers comprised 60 Vbeta and 13 Jbeta primers. Some clones are missing from TCRdb's copy, which holds only in-frame ones; the method was immunoSEQ multiplex PCR. In the table there are approximately 160,000 clones, approximately 71% of which are singletons. CDR1 and CDR2 from the germline V gene are MNHEY and SVGAGI. The V and J ends lost 0 bases and 2 bases respectively, with 11 bases between them. CDR3 length equals 15 residues. This sample is drawn from a study of cytomegalovirus exposure and HLA in healthy donors. Across the whole study: HLA-typed donors contributed some 85 million unique TCRs, which were held in an early data release. Broader study findings: Altogether, 164 TCR beta chains were recorded as cytomegalovirus-associated. Analysis was carried out at a later point, and it linked a missense DCLRE1C variant to TCR beta V- and J-gene trimming.

The clonotype originates from a woman between 18 and 30 years old in good health and CMV-seropositive. The chain employs TRBV6-5 and TRBJ2-7; possible D gene TRBD1, 6 bases. Sequenced: PBMCs. CDR3 region: CASSYSGQGTYEQYF. The CDR3 region has the DNA TGTGCCAGCAGTTACTCGGGCCAGGGGACCTACGAGCAGTACTTC.